Described below is a single T cell receptor beta chain sequence and its context. The antigen is unknown. The sample comes from a study of shared clonotypes between healthy human individuals. Study at large: The plates for each donor numbered three CD4 naive, three CD4 memory, two CD8 naive and one CD8 memory. The study, taken as a whole, reports: Clonotypes not shared had lower generation probabilities than those common to all four donors. Sequencing depth was predicted to influence how clonotypes are shared among donors.

V lost 3 bases and J lost 3, with 9 bases in between. The CDR3 loop spans 13 amino acids. Germline V gene sequence: CDR1 SEHNR, CDR2 FQNEAQ (reference sequence). Original handling: Filtering of immunoSEQ junctional sequences could not match full-length read filtering. Sequencing used immunoSEQ multiplex PCR; TCRdb keeps in-frame clones, though not all of them. The V and J calls and clone size are taken from that table; D and trimming were inferred from the DNA. The repertoire consists of around 580,000 clones, with 95% to 98% occurring once and the leading ten covering 0.3% to 0.35%. CD45RO-negative, CCR7-positively selected cells formed the naive CD8 fraction, excluding terminally differentiated effector memory CD45RA+ cells.

The TCR originated in a man aged 25-45 years in good health. The sample comprised naive CD8+ T cells sorted from blood. This chain links TRBV7-9 with TRBJ2-7; D is undetermined. The CDR3 sequence is CASSFRQHYEQYF. CDR3 DNA: TGTGCCAGCAGCTTTAGGCAGCACTACGAGCAGTACTTC.